Below, 28 T cell receptor beta chains from the same sample are listed, as sequenced in a study of a mutant IDH1 vaccine in newly diagnosed glioma. Here immunoSEQ multiplex PCR was the method, and the copy in TCRdb shows in-frame clones only, minus some. The data show 30,000 to 40,000 clones, roughly 79% seen once. These receptors have no identified antigens. The time point here: week 5, during vaccination. Vaccination comprised doses that each held 300 ug of mutant IDH1 20-mer peptide, plus topical imiquimod. Sequenced here: PBMCs, sampled from a glioma patient whose treatment included an IDH1 peptide vaccine. These receptors all come from a man in his forties or fifties with glioma.

The chain joins TRBV7-9 to TRBJ2-1, with a possible D match to TRBD1 (6 bases). Trimming shortened V by 5 bases and J by 4 bases, and 18 bases separated the two germline ends. This CDR3 has 16 residues. CDR1 and CDR2 from the germline V gene are SEHNR and FQNEAQ (reference sequence). CDR3 region: CASSPTQGSTYNEQFF. Here the CDR3 DNA reads TGTGCCAGCAGCCCTACCCAGGGGTCCACTTACAATGAGCAGTTCTTC.

The rearrangement joins TRBV5-1 to TRBJ2-2, with 8 bases fitting TRBD2. Germline trimming cut 3 bases from V and 3 bases from J; bases unmatched to any gene: 4. The CDR3 covers 15 residues. The germline V gene encodes CDR1 SGHRS and CDR2 YFSETQ. For the CDR3, the DNA is TGCGCCAGCAGCTGGACCGGGGGGGACACCGGGGAGCTGTTTTTT. It is translated as CASSWTGGDTGELFF. The full variable domain, completed using reference TRBV5-1 and TRBJ2-2, is KAGVTQTPRYLIKTRGQQVTLSCSPISGHRSVSWYQQTPGQGLQFLFEYFSETQRNKGNFPGRFSGRQFSNSRSEMNVSTLELGDSALYLCASSWTGGDTGELFFGEGSRLTVL.

The chain is built from TRBV4-3 and TRBJ2-5, with D possibly matching TRBD2 (6 bases). Germline V gives CDR1 LGHNA, CDR2 YSLEER. The CDR3 loop spans 14 amino acids. Trimming removed 0 bases from V and 5 bases from J, with 10 bases in between. The CDR3 nucleotides read TGCGCCAGCAGCCAAGATCGGGCGGGGGAGACCCAGTACTTC. Amino acid sequence: CASSQDRAGETQYF.

The V gene is TRBV14, the J gene TRBJ1-4, with TRBD1 as a possible D gene (6 bases). The V gene lost 1 base and the J gene lost 7 bases, with 13 bases spanning the gap. This CDR3 is 15 amino acids long. Germline CDR1 is SGHDN and CDR2 is FVKESK. The CDR3 DNA follows: TGTGCCAGCAGCCAAGCCACAGGGTCAAGTGAAAAACTGTTTTTT. Its protein is CASSQATGSSEKLFF.

V usage is TRBV27 and J usage is TRBJ1-4; the D gene is possibly TRBD1 (5 bases). CDR3 length: 13 residues. V was pared by 0 bases and J by 13 bases, with 12 bases between. CDR1 and CDR2 from the germline V gene are MNHEY and SMNVEV (reference sequence). The CDR3 is CASSLSHGGGLFF. CDR3 in DNA: TGTGCCAGCAGTTTATCTCACGGGGGAGGACTGTTTTTT.

The V call is TRBV7-2, the J call TRBJ1-5, with D perhaps matching TRBD1 (5 bases). Germline V CDR1 and CDR2: SGHTA, FQGNSA. This CDR3 contains 16 residues. The germline V and J ends were trimmed by 0 bases and 1 base, with 10 bases remaining between them. CDR3 in amino acids: CASSLAGTQSNQPQHF. The CDR3, as DNA: TGTGCCAGCAGCTTAGCCGGGACGCAAAGCAATCAGCCCCAGCATTTT.

As for this clone: An end of the junction does not agree with germline; a read error may underlie this. The V call is TRBV29-1, the J call TRBJ1-2, with 9 bases matching TRBD1. Per the germline V gene, CDR1 is SQVTM and CDR2 is ANQGSEA. This CDR3 region has 10 residues. DNA for the CDR3: TGCAGCGTTGAATCGGGGGACAGGGACTTC. Protein sequence: CSVESGDRDF.

The chain couples TRBV21-1 to TRBJ1-1. TRBV21-1 is marked as a pseudogene. The CDR3 totals 15 residues. CDR3 sequence reads: CASSLRRGPNTEAFF. Written as DNA, the CDR3 is TGTGCCAGCAGCCTCCGCCGGGGCCCGAACACTGAAGCTTTCTTT.

The rearrangement uses TRBV5-1 and TRBJ2-1, with 7 bases aligning to TRBD2. Looked up from germline, CDR1 is SGHRS and CDR2 is YFSETQ. V dropped 1 base and J dropped 8; count of bases not matched to a gene: 9. There are 15 residues in the CDR3. In nucleotides, the CDR3 is TGCGCCAGCAGCTTGAGCCTAAAACGGGGGGATGAGCAGTTCTTC. Encoded protein: CASSLSLKRGDEQFF.

This chain connects TRBV4-1 to TRBJ2-2; 7 bases are shared with TRBD1. The CDR3 consists of 15 residues. Looked up from germline, CDR1 is MGHRA and CDR2 is YSYEKL. With V trimmed by 0 bases and J by 3 bases, 1 base remained unmatched. The CDR3 coding sequence is TGCGCCAGCAGCCAAGAAACAGGGGACACCGGGGAGCTGTTTTTT. Translated: CASSQETGDTGELFF.

In nucleotides, the CDR3 is TGTGCCAGCAGCTTTGGTACGGGTACAGATACGCAGTATTTT. It codes for CASSFGTGTDTQYF. The chain joins TRBV5-4 to TRBJ2-3; D gene ambiguous. The CDR3 spans 14 residues. Germline CDR1 is SGHNT and CDR2 is YYREEE (reference sequence). The V gene lost 2 bases and the J gene lost 3 bases, with 10 bases spanning the gap.

The chain recombines TRBV7-9 with TRBJ1-6, with 12 bases fitting TRBD1. Germline-derived CDR1 and CDR2 are SEHNR and FQNEAQ (reference sequence). The CDR3 is 15 residues long. V lost 6 bases, J lost 9 bases, and 6 bases stayed unmatched. Here the CDR3 DNA reads TGTGCCAGCAGACGAGGGACAGGGGGCTTTTCACCCCTCCACTTT. Amino acid sequence: CASRRGTGGFSPLHF.

This clone was observed a few times. The genes are TRBV6-6 and TRBJ1-4; maybe TRBD1 (5 bases). CDR1 MNHNY and CDR2 SVGAGI come from the germline V gene (reference sequence). Trimming took off 6 bases at V and 8 bases at J, with 13 bases between the two ends. This CDR3 is built from 13 residues. CDR3 amino acids: CASSQEGKEKLFF. For the CDR3, the DNA is TGTGCCAGCAGCCAAGAGGGGAAGGAAAAACTGTTTTTT.

This chain links TRBV28 with TRBJ2-5; 12 nucleotides match TRBD2. V shed 4 bases and J 3 bases; nucleotides not matched to a gene: 6. Germline CDR1 is MDHEN and CDR2 is SYDVKM. This CDR3 comprises 16 residues. Here the CDR3 DNA reads TGTGCCAGCAGTTCGACTAGCGGGAGATTAGAAGAGACCCAGTACTTC. Protein product: CASSSTSGRLEETQYF.

This chain connects TRBV29-1 to TRBJ2-7; TRBD2 agrees at 9 bases. V lost 4 bases to trimming and J lost 0 bases; unmatched junction nucleotides: 16. This CDR3 comprises 18 residues. Germline V CDR1 and CDR2: SQVTM, ANQGSEA. The CDR3, as DNA: TGCAGCGTTGCCCCAACTCGCCTAGCGGGAAAAACCTCCTACGAGCAGTACTTC. This codes for CSVAPTRLAGKTSYEQYF.

CDR3 loop: CASSGQEENEKLFF. The CDR3 DNA sequence: TGTGCCAGCAGTGGACAGGAAGAAAATGAAAAACTGTTTTTT. V usage is TRBV6-1 and J usage is TRBJ1-4, with D tentatively TRBD1 (6 bases). V gave up 4 bases and J gave up 5 bases, with 11 bases separating them. The length of the CDR3 is 14 residues. CDR1 and CDR2 from the germline V gene are MNHNS and SASEGT.

The CDR3 reads CASSPLQGEGEAFF. In DNA, the CDR3 is TGTGCCAGCTCACCCCTGCAGGGAGAAGGTGAAGCTTTCTTT. The rearrangement joins TRBV18 to TRBJ1-1; possibly TRBD1 for D (5 bases). The CDR3 totals 14 residues. Per germline, CDR1 KGHSH and CDR2 LQKENI. With 3 bases removed from V and 7 bases from J, the gap between germline ends came to 15 bases.

This clone was detected only once. The gene calls are TRBV19 and TRBJ2-7, with D perhaps being TRBD1 or TRBD2 (5 bases each). Trimming pared 7 bases from V and 3 bases from J, leaving 13 bases between. Germline V gene data show CDR1 as LNHDA and CDR2 as SQIVND (reference sequence). This CDR3 is 13 amino acids long. CDR3 residues: CASKGGGSYEQYF. CDR3 bases: TGTGCCAGTAAAGGTGGGGGAAGCTACGAGCAGTACTTC.

This chain joins TRBV5-6 and TRBJ1-3, with D uncertain. The CDR3 totals 15 residues. The V gene's germline CDR1 is SGHDT and CDR2 YYEEEE. With 3 bases removed from V and 0 bases from J, the gap between germline ends came to 10 bases. CDR3 protein: CASSYGRNSGNTIYF. Here the CDR3 DNA reads TGTGCCAGCAGCTACGGGAGGAACTCTGGAAACACCATATATTTT.

This clone was counted between two and nine times. This chain links TRBV18 with TRBJ1-5; a possible D gene is TRBD1 (6 bases). Germline V gene lookup returns CDR1 KGHSH and CDR2 LQKENI. This CDR3 contains 16 residues. Between the trimmed V and J ends, which lost 2 bases and 7 bases, there was a span of 18 bases. DNA for the CDR3: TGTGCCAGCTCACCAAACAGGGCTACGGGTGGCCAGCCCCAGCATTTT. It is translated as CASSPNRATGGQPQHF.

The chain recombines TRBV2 with TRBJ2-5, with D perhaps TRBD2 (6 bases). V was pared by 8 bases and J by 0 bases, with 13 bases between. The CDR3 consists of 14 residues. Germline-derived CDR1 and CDR2 are SNHLY and FYNNEI. The CDR3 region is CASEGGFYQETQYF. The CDR3 region has the DNA TGTGCCAGCGAAGGAGGGTTTTACCAAGAGACCCAGTACTTC. The full variable domain, its missing parts supplied by reference TRBV2 and TRBJ2-5, is EPEVTQTPSHQVTQMGQEVILRCVPISNHLYFYWYRQILGQKVEFLVSFYNNEISEKSEIFDDQFSVERPDGSNFTLKIRSTKLEDSAMYFCASEGGFYQETQYFGPGTRLLVL.

This clone appeared a few times. The gene calls are TRBV5-4 and TRBJ1-5, with TRBD1 as a possible D gene (5 bases). The germline gives CDR1 SGHNT, CDR2 YYREEE (reference sequence). The CDR3 consists of 15 residues. V was clipped by 4 bases and J by 7 bases, with 18 bases between them. The CDR3, as DNA: TGTGCCAGCAGCCCGGATCCACGGGGGGAACAGCCCCAGCATTTT. As protein: CASSPDPRGEQPQHF. Full variable domain (rest looked up from reference TRBV5-4 and TRBJ1-5): ETGVTQSPTHLIKTRGQQVTLRCSSQSGHNTVSWYQQALGQGPQFIFQYYREEENGRGNFPPRFSGLQFPNYSSELNVNALELDDSALYLCASSPDPRGEQPQHFGDGTRLSIL.

The chain employs TRBV5-5 and TRBJ2-7; no firm D call. Germline-derived CDR1 and CDR2 are SGHKS and YYEKEE (reference sequence). V gave up 0 bases and J gave up 5 bases, with 9 bases separating them. The CDR3 is 13 amino acids. CDR3: CASSLDLTNEQYF. CDR3 nucleotides: TGTGCCAGCAGCTTGGACCTTACCAACGAGCAGTACTTC.

The rearrangement joins TRBV5-1 to TRBJ1-1, with 7 bases identical to TRBD1. After removal of 2 bases from V and 4 bases from J, the junction contained 2 bases not matched to a gene. The CDR3 contains 13 residues. Germline CDR1 SGHRS, CDR2 YFSETQ. CDR3 sequence reads: CASSFTGATEAFF. CDR3 sequence (DNA): TGCGCCAGCAGCTTCACAGGGGCCACTGAAGCTTTCTTT.

This chain uses TRBV19 with TRBJ2-7; D might be TRBD2 (6 bases). CDR1 and CDR2 from the germline V gene are LNHDA and SQIVND (reference sequence). The V and J ends lost 5 bases and 0 bases respectively, with 17 bases between them. The CDR3 runs 16 residues. In nucleotides, the CDR3 is TGTGCCAGTAGTCCGACCCGCGGCGGGGCCTCCTACGAGCAGTACTTC. It specifies CASSPTRGGASYEQYF.

V usage is TRBV18 and J usage is TRBJ2-5, with D unresolved. This CDR3 is 13 amino acids long. In germline, CDR1 is KGHSH, CDR2 LQKENI. Trimming pared 2 bases from V and 0 bases from J, leaving 4 bases between. CDR3 coding DNA: TGTGCCAGCTCACCAGCGTACCAAGAGACCCAGTACTTC. The encoded protein is CASSPAYQETQYF. The whole variable domain, filled in from reference TRBV18 and TRBJ2-5, reads NAGVMQNPRHLVRRRGQEARLRCSPMKGHSHVYWYRQLPEEGLKFMVYLQKENIIDESGMPKERFSAEFPKEGPSILRIQQVVRGDSAAYFCASSPAYQETQYFGPGTRLLVL.

This clone was found a few times. The V gene is TRBV27, the J gene TRBJ2-3; D may be TRBD1 or TRBD2 (5 bases each). Germline-derived CDR1 and CDR2 are MNHEY and SMNVEV (reference sequence). This CDR3 is 14 amino acids long. Trimming pared 7 bases from V and 0 bases from J, leaving 11 bases between. The CDR3 bases are TGTGCCAGCAAGGGGAGAACTAGCACAGATACGCAGTATTTT. Translated, it gives CASKGRTSTDTQYF.

The chain recombines TRBV5-8 with TRBJ2-7; tentatively, D is TRBD2 (5 bases). V dropped 5 bases and J dropped 1 base, with 10 bases sitting between them. Germline values: CDR1 SGHTS, CDR2 YDEGEE. This CDR3 is built from 13 residues. The CDR3 reads CASSPRTSYEQYF. In DNA form, the CDR3 reads TGTGCCAGCAGTCCACGGACTTCCTACGAGCAGTACTTC.